This T cell receptor beta chain came from a study of cytomegalovirus exposure and HLA in healthy donors. The primer mix had 60 Vbeta and 13 Jbeta primers. Clones were read by immunoSEQ multiplex PCR, and TCRdb kept only the in-frame ones, dropping some. The sample records roughly 180,000 clones, 75% to 85% being singletons. Healthy bone marrow donors supplied every sample. The sequence was obtained from a girl under 18 in good health and CMV-seropositive. Sequencing was carried out using PBMCs.

The CDR3 is CASSEVFPGVGLFF. The DNA of the CDR3 is TGTGCCAGCAGTGAAGTCTTCCCAGGGGTAGGGCTGTTTTTT. The chain combines TRBV6-1 with TRBJ2-2, with a possible D match to TRBD1 (6 bases). V was trimmed by 1 base and J by 13 bases, leaving 16 bases between them. Germline assignment: CDR1 MNHNS and CDR2 SASEGT. This CDR3 region has 14 residues.